This TCR beta chain was observed in a study of T cells in Graves' hyperthyroidism and ophthalmopathy. It was at first hyperthyroidism diagnosis, before any ophthalmopathy symptoms, that the blood sample was taken. This clonotype was seen at least ten times. Antigen specificity is unknown. RNA transcripts gave rise to amplified TCR beta CDR3 regions. HTBI primers drove first-round RT-PCR of the TCR CDR3. MiXCR, run by TCRdb on the multiplex PCR reads, gives a single entry per CDR3 protein. Of approximately 370,000 distinct CDR3 sequences listed, about 15% are singletons. The study, taken as a whole, reports: Ophthalmopathy stood apart from stable hyperthyroidism in a 13 V-J model. Blood shared most expanded thyroid clonotypes above 0.001.

With 2 bases removed from V and 4 bases from J, the gap between germline ends came to 18 bases. Germline CDR1 is SGHAT and CDR2 is FQNNGV. The CDR3 is 16 residues long. The TCR comes from a woman aged 25 to 39 with Graves' hyperthyroidism that later progressed to Graves' ophthalmopathy. The sequencing input was blood. The chain uses TRBV11-2 and TRBJ2-7; D tentatively fits TRBD1 or TRBD2 (5 bases each). The DNA of the CDR3 is TGTGCCAGCAGCTTATCTAGCTCAGGGTGGAAATACGAGCAGTACTTC. It is translated as CASSLSSSGWKYEQYF.